The next 30 T cell receptor beta chains were all read from a single sample in a study of blood T cell repertoires in COVID-19. Produced via immunoSEQ multiplex PCR; TCRdb's table is partial and in-frame only. The sample contains about 41,000 clones, approximately 82% of which appear only once. The sequenced sample was peripheral blood. Every receptor here comes from a woman aged 80 or over with acute or convalescent COVID-19.

This clone has more than one count but fewer than ten. The chain carries TRBV7-2 and TRBJ2-1; a possible D gene is TRBD2 (5 bases). V was shortened by 5 bases and J by 9 bases, with 14 bases between the two germline ends. This CDR3 contains 13 residues. The germline V gene encodes CDR1 SGHTA and CDR2 FQGNSA. CDR3 nucleotides: TGTGCCAGCAGCGGGCAGCCGAGCGGTGAGCAGTTCTTC. Its protein product is CASSGQPSGEQFF.

In its sample, this clone was seen a few times. The chain uses TRBV3-1 (or the pseudogene TRBV3-2) and TRBJ1-2, with no clear D. The V end was cut by 7 bases, the J end by 7 bases, with 19 bases between. The CDR3 covers 14 residues. In germline, CDR1 is LGHDT, CDR2 YNNKEL (reference sequence). CDR3: CASTTAPSTGGYTF. Here the CDR3 DNA reads TGTGCCAGCACCACCGCCCCATCCACGGGTGGCTACACCTTC.

This clone was observed once. V usage is TRBV4-2 and J usage is TRBJ2-1; TRBD2 matches 12 bases. The V and J ends lost 0 bases and 10 bases, in that order; junction bases with no gene match: 10. The germline gives CDR1 LGHNA, CDR2 YNFKEQ. The CDR3 covers 17 residues. The CDR3 is CASSQDPLAGGLGEQFF. As DNA, the CDR3 is TGTGCCAGCAGCCAAGACCCACTAGCGGGGGGCTTAGGGGAGCAGTTCTTC.

This chain links TRBV7-9 with TRBJ2-7; no reliable D call. V lost 5 bases and J lost 0, with 14 bases in between. Germline CDR1 reads SEHNR; CDR2 reads FQNEAQ (reference sequence). The CDR3 length is 15 residues. The CDR3 nucleotides are TGTGCCAGCAGCCAGGCTGGGCTGAGCTCCTACGAGCAGTACTTC. It yields the protein CASSQAGLSSYEQYF. The complete variable domain, with remaining parts taken from reference TRBV7-9 and TRBJ2-7, reads DTGVSQNPRHKITKRGQNVTFRCDPISEHNRLYWYRQTLGQGPEFLTYFQNEAQLEKSRLLSDRFSAERPKGSFSTLEIQRTEQGDSAMYLCASSQAGLSSYEQYFGPGTRLTVT.

V gene TRBV3-1 (or the pseudogene TRBV3-2) combines with J gene TRBJ1-4; the D gene is possibly TRBD1 (6 bases). With 1 base removed from V and 7 bases from J, the gap between germline ends came to 13 bases. Looked up from germline, CDR1 is LGHDT and CDR2 is YNNKEL (reference sequence). The length of the CDR3 is 15 residues. CDR3 loop: CASSQAAGGGEKLFF. As DNA, the CDR3 is TGTGCCAGCAGCCAAGCCGCGGGGGGCGGTGAAAAACTGTTTTTT.

V and J are TRBV3-1 (or the pseudogene TRBV3-2) and TRBJ1-6; 7 bases are shared with TRBD1. CDR3 length: 15 residues. Germline CDR1 LGHDT, CDR2 YNNKEL (reference sequence). The V and J ends lost 4 bases and 7 bases, in that order; junction bases with no gene match: 7. The chain's CDR3 is CASSPGTAFNSPLHF. In DNA, the CDR3 is TGTGCCAGCAGCCCCGGGACAGCATTCAATTCACCCCTCCACTTT.

The rearrangement links TRBV11-2 to TRBJ2-7; D uncertain. The CDR3 sequence is 11 residues long. CDR1 and CDR2 (germline): SGHAT, FQNNGV. Trimming took off 0 bases at V and 6 bases at J, with 3 bases between the two ends. In DNA form, the CDR3 reads TGTGCCAGCAGCTTAGACCGCGAGCAGTACTTC. Residues: CASSLDREQYF. The full variable domain, completed using reference TRBV11-2 and TRBJ2-7, is EAGVAQSPRYKIIEKRQSVAFWCNPISGHATLYWYQQILGQGPKLLIQFQNNGVVDDSQLPKDRFSAERLKGVDSTLKIQPAKLEDSAVYLCASSLDREQYFGPGTRLTVT.

This chain uses TRBV18 with TRBJ1-6; 7 bases map to TRBD1. This CDR3 is 16 amino acids long. The germline gives CDR1 KGHSH, CDR2 LQKENI. Trimming removed 3 bases from V and 9 bases from J; junction bases left unmatched: 11. The CDR3 coding sequence is TGTGCCAGCTCACCCCGACAGGGAAAGGTCGCTTCACCCCTCCACTTT. Protein product: CASSPRQGKVASPLHF.

This chain connects TRBV19 to TRBJ1-2, with 9 bases that match TRBD1. This CDR3 comprises 17 residues. Trimming took 3 bases from V and 0 from J; bases not matched to a gene: 8. The V gene's germline CDR1 is LNHDA and CDR2 SQIVND (reference sequence). CDR3 nucleotide sequence: TGTGCCAGTAGTATGGGACAGGGTGCCCCCGCTAACTATGGCTACACCTTC. It translates to CASSMGQGAPANYGYTF.

The chain links TRBV28 to TRBJ1-1; D gene unclear. V gave up 2 bases and J gave up 8 bases, with 9 bases separating them. CDR1 MDHEN and CDR2 SYDVKM come from the germline V gene. The CDR3 extends over 12 amino acids. The chain's CDR3 is CASSLRWAEAFF. As DNA, the CDR3 is TGTGCCAGCAGTTTAAGGTGGGCAGAAGCTTTCTTT.

The rearrangement uses TRBV7-2 and TRBJ2-3; 8 nucleotides match TRBD2. Trimming at V came to 2 bases and at J to 2 bases, leaving 3 bases not matched to a gene. CDR3 size: 15 residues. Germline V gene data show CDR1 as SGHTA and CDR2 as FQGNSA. The CDR3 DNA sequence: TGTGCCAGCAGCTTAAGCGGGGGCCCCACAGATACGCAGTATTTT. Translated: CASSLSGGPTDTQYF.

The chain joins TRBV3-1 (or the pseudogene TRBV3-2) to TRBJ1-2; 7 positions match TRBD1. V lost 0 bases, J lost 4 bases, and 5 bases stayed unmatched. This CDR3 region has 15 residues. The germline V gene encodes CDR1 LGHDT and CDR2 YNNKEL (reference sequence). CDR3 protein: CASSQEWNRGYGYTF. CDR3 DNA sequence: TGTGCCAGCAGCCAAGAATGGAACAGGGGCTATGGCTACACCTTC.

The chain uses TRBV19 and TRBJ1-6; maybe TRBD1 (6 bases). There are 14 residues in the CDR3. Looked up from germline, CDR1 is LNHDA and CDR2 is SQIVND (reference sequence). Trimming shortened V by 5 bases and J by 6 bases, and 11 bases separated the two germline ends. The CDR3 spells CASSFGQRNSPLHF. In DNA, the CDR3 is TGTGCCAGTAGTTTCGGACAGCGTAATTCACCCCTCCACTTT.

The chain recombines TRBV28 with TRBJ1-2, with TRBD1 matching over 10 bases. The J segment lost 10 bases and the V segment lost 2 bases, leaving 7 bases of the junction unmatched. The CDR3 extends over 14 amino acids. Per the germline V gene, CDR1 is MDHEN and CDR2 is SYDVKM. As DNA, the CDR3 is TGTGCCAGCAGTTTAGCCGGGACAGGGGCCCACTACACCTTC. Its translation: CASSLAGTGAHYTF.

This CDR3 is CSATKQDEQFF. CDR3 bases: TGCAGTGCTACAAAACAGGATGAGCAGTTCTTC. The rearrangement uses TRBV20-1 and TRBJ2-1; TRBD1 might be the D (5 bases). This CDR3 has 11 amino acids. Between the trimmed V and J ends, which lost 4 bases and 8 bases, there was a span of 9 bases. Germline V CDR1 and CDR2: DFQATT, SNEGSKA (reference sequence).

This clone occurred once. The chain recombines TRBV7-2 with TRBJ2-2; 8 nucleotides agree with TRBD2. The germline CDR1 and CDR2 sequences are SGHTA and FQGNSA. This CDR3 is built from 15 residues. After removal of 7 bases from V and 5 bases from J, the junction contained 9 bases not matched to a gene. Written as DNA, the CDR3 is TGTGCCAGCAAGAGCGGGGGTCTCGGAACCGGGGAGCTGTTTTTT. Translated, it gives CASKSGGLGTGELFF.

This clone was seen only a few times. The rearrangement joins TRBV4-3 to TRBJ1-4; D gene ambiguous. CDR3 length equals 15 residues. Germline CDR1 LGHNA, CDR2 YSLEER. Between the trimmed V and J ends, which lost 2 bases and 8 bases, there was a span of 15 bases. The CDR3 here is CASSQNDVGGEKLFF. DNA of the CDR3: TGCGCCAGCAGCCAAAACGACGTTGGAGGAGAAAAACTGTTTTTT.

The DNA of the CDR3 is TGTGCCAGTAGTATAAGTAGCGGGGGCCAAGAGACCCAGTACTTC. This encodes CASSISSGGQETQYF. The rearrangement uses TRBV19 and TRBJ2-5; 9 bases are a match to TRBD2. The V segment lost 2 bases and the J segment 1 base; nucleotides outside the gene matches: 2. The CDR3 covers 15 residues. Germline values: CDR1 LNHDA, CDR2 SQIVND (reference sequence).

This chain joins TRBV28 and TRBJ2-4; D gene ambiguous. Trimming cost V 2 bases and J 6 bases, with 11 bases left between them. The CDR3 contains 14 residues. In germline, CDR1 is MDHEN, CDR2 SYDVKM. The CDR3 DNA reads as TGTGCCAGCAGTTTAGGTGTACTACCAAACATTCAGTACTTC. Translated, it gives CASSLGVLPNIQYF. Based on the CDR3 plus reference TRBV28 and TRBJ2-4, the full variable domain is DVKVTQSSRYLVKRTGEKVFLECVQDMDHENMFWYRQDPGLGLRLIYFSYDVKMKEKGDIPEGYSVSREKKERFSLILESASTNQTSMYLCASSLGVLPNIQYFGAGTRLSVL.

The chain carries TRBV7-2 and TRBJ2-5; tentatively, D is TRBD1 (6 bases). In germline, CDR1 is SGHTA, CDR2 FQGNSA. This CDR3 is 13 amino acids long. Trimming removed 4 bases at V and 5 bases at J, with 11 bases between. CDR3 DNA: TGTGCCAGCAGCTCAGGGGCCGTGGAGACCCAGTACTTC. Translating it yields CASSSGAVETQYF.

The J gene is TRBJ1-1, the V gene TRBV9; a possible D gene is TRBD1 (6 bases). The CDR3 covers 17 residues. From germline, CDR1 is SGDLS and CDR2 YYNGEE. V lost 7 bases to trimming and J lost 0 bases, with 22 bases between them. The CDR3 loop is CASALRGRPPMNTEAFF. The CDR3 DNA follows: TGTGCCAGCGCGTTGCGGGGGCGACCTCCCATGAACACTGAAGCTTTCTTT.

The chain employs TRBV5-1 and TRBJ2-5; the match to TRBD2 covers 12 bases. Germline V gene sequence: CDR1 SGHRS, CDR2 YFSETQ. This CDR3 has 16 residues. V shed 4 bases and J 4 bases; nucleotides not matched to a gene: 8. For the CDR3, the DNA is TGCGCCAGCAGCGCCTCTCTAGCGGGGGGGCGAGAGACCCAGTACTTC. Translation: CASSASLAGGRETQYF. The full variable domain, completed using reference TRBV5-1 and TRBJ2-5, is KAGVTQTPRYLIKTRGQQVTLSCSPISGHRSVSWYQQTPGQGLQFLFEYFSETQRNKGNFPGRFSGRQFSNSRSEMNVSTLELGDSALYLCASSASLAGGRETQYFGPGTRLLVL.

The rearrangement uses TRBV7-2 and TRBJ1-1; the D is unclear. Germline assignment: CDR1 SGHTA and CDR2 FQGNSA. CDR3 length equals 14 residues. V shed 5 bases and J shed 5 bases, with 15 bases lying between them. The CDR3 region is CASSPQPRGTEAFF. The CDR3 nucleotides are TGTGCCAGCAGCCCACAGCCCCGTGGGACTGAAGCTTTCTTT.

This chain links TRBV5-1 with TRBJ1-2, with TRBD1 matching over 8 bases. J gave up 5 bases and V 4 bases, and 7 bases lay outside the gene matches. The CDR3 loop spans 14 amino acids. The germline V gene encodes CDR1 SGHRS and CDR2 YFSETQ. Written as DNA, the CDR3 is TGCGCCAGCAGCCCGGACAGGGTAACTTATGGCTACACCTTC. It codes for CASSPDRVTYGYTF.

V usage is TRBV7-2 and J usage is TRBJ2-3, with D tentatively TRBD2 (6 bases). The CDR3 consists of 14 residues. CDR1 is SGHTA and CDR2 is FQGNSA in the germline V gene. The germline V and J ends were trimmed by 1 base and 5 bases, with 10 bases remaining between them. CDR3 in DNA: TGTGCCAGCAGCTTAGGACTAGAAATAGATACGCAGTATTTT. Translating gives CASSLGLEIDTQYF.

The rearrangement uses TRBV6-4 and TRBJ1-5; 8 bases match TRBD1. The CDR3 extends over 13 amino acids. The junction had 3 bases not matched to a gene; V was cut back by 7 bases and J by 4 bases. Germline V gives CDR1 MRHNA, CDR2 SNTAGT. The CDR3 region is CASMDRANQPQHF. DNA of the CDR3: TGTGCCAGCATGGACAGGGCTAATCAGCCCCAGCATTTT.

V usage is TRBV29-1 and J usage is TRBJ2-2, with 8 bases that match TRBD1. The CDR3 consists of 13 residues. V dropped 7 bases and J dropped 4; count of bases not matched to a gene: 5. Germline CDR1 is SQVTM and CDR2 is ANQGSEA. In DNA, the CDR3 is TGCAGCGCAGGGGGCTCGGGCACCGGGGAGCTGTTTTTT. This codes for CSAGGSGTGELFF.

J is TRBJ2-3 and V is TRBV5-4, with 8 bases fitting TRBD2. The germline V gene has CDR1 SGHNT and CDR2 YYREEE (reference sequence). The CDR3 sequence is 14 residues long. V lost 4 bases to trimming and J lost 4 bases; unmatched junction nucleotides: 5. The CDR3 is CASSIRGGADTQYF. The CDR3 nucleotides read TGTGCCAGCAGCATCCGGGGGGGAGCAGATACGCAGTATTTT.

This sequence joins TRBV30 and TRBJ2-5; weak D call: TRBD2 (6 bases). There are 15 residues in the CDR3. V lost 0 bases and J lost 2, with 13 bases in between. Germline loops: CDR1 GTSNPN, CDR2 SVGIG (reference sequence). This chain's CDR3 is CAWSVIGTQQETQYF. CDR3 in DNA: TGTGCCTGGAGTGTGATTGGGACTCAGCAAGAGACCCAGTACTTC.

This chain uses TRBV12-3 or TRBV12-4 with TRBJ1-1; TRBD1 is a possible D gene (5 bases). Trimming took 7 bases from V and 6 from J, leaving 15 bases between them. The CDR3 length is 13 residues. The CDR3 is CASIITGLPEAFF. As DNA, the CDR3 is TGTGCCAGCATTATCACGGGACTACCTGAAGCTTTCTTT.